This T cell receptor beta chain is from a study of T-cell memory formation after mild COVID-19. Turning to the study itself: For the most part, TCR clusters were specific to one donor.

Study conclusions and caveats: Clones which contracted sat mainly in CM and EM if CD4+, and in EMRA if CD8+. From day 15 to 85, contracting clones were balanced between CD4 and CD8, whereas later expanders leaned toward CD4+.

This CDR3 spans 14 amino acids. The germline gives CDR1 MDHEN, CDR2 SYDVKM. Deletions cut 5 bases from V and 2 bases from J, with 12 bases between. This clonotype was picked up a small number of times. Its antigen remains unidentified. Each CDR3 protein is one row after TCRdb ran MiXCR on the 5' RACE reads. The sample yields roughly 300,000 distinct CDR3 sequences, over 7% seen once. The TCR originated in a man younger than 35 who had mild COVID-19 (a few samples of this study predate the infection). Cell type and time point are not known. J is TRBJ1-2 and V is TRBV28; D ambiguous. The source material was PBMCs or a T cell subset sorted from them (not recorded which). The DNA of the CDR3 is TGTGCCAGCAGTCTCTGGACGGGGAACTATGGCTACACCTTC. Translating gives CASSLWTGNYGYTF.